This T cell receptor (beta chain) was profiled in a study of cytomegalovirus exposure and HLA in healthy donors (TCRdb year 2017). Broadly, across the study: An earlier analysis of about 530 of the donors reported about 260 Gb of sequence data and roughly 120 million unique TCR beta sequences obtained from around 190 million T cells. The number of donors typed differed by locus, with roughly 629-640 for A, B, C, DRB1 and DQB1, 522 for DQA1, about 610 for DPA1, and under 490 for DPB1. Because of strong linkage in the cohort, roughly five DR-DQ haplotypes were treated as single units for association and clustering. An earlier analysis of several hundred of the donors applied high-throughput TCR beta sequencing to assess whether each TCR beta V gene segment acted as functional or pseudogenic. Roughly 300 gigabases of sequencing data and approximately 85 million unique TCR sequences were included in an early release covering about 700 HLA-typed donors. Genome-wide SNP genotypes for about 65% of the 666 donors were used in a later genetic analysis, which treated that subset as a discovery cohort. In addition to the first cohort of around 670 subjects, a separate validation cohort of 130 or so different subjects was used. Among the 398 genotyped donors, more than 70% belonged to the genetic ancestry cluster associated with self-reported Caucasian donors. Among about 400 genotyped donors of the cohort, an average of around 220,000 unique TCR beta nucleotide sequences was sequenced per donor, of which about 19% were non-productive. The T cell repertoires of 666 subjects were profiled by immunosequencing and related to cytomegalovirus serostatus. Donor age, sex, ethnicity and CMV serostatus were compiled together with the repertoire data. Class I and class II HLA loci were covered by the typing at four-digit resolution. High-throughput TCR immunosequencing, statistical association of individual TCRs with disease status, and machine learning were combined to predict cytomegalovirus infection status. In a later analysis, previously published TCR beta repertoires from 550 to 750 donors were re-analyzed and high-resolution HLA genotyping was added so that TCR occurrence patterns could be studied. All discovery cohort repertoires had been generated on a single sequencing platform. The study aimed to test whether cataloging public T cell receptors could reveal signatures of past pathogen exposure. Rather than drawing on any new phenotypic data, the later analysis identified candidate immune exposures from TCR beta sequences and the way those sequences occurred across donors. What the authors observed across the whole study: Several of the top co-occurrence clusters appeared to be linked to parvovirus B19, influenza, CMV and Epstein-Barr virus, according to a later analysis. In an earlier analysis of under 600 of the donors, most TCR beta V segments were observed in productive rearrangements about 87% or about 30% of the time, broadly matching IMGT annotations. Strong co-occurrence of HLA alleles, especially DR and DQ, made assigning TCR associations to individual alleles difficult. Sequencing depth was assumed to be roughly uniform across donors in the presence/absence analyses, though that assumption may not hold. Immune exposure information for the cohort was limited to CMV serostatus. According to a later analysis, TCR association rates differed among HLA loci, with DRB1 alleles showing the most associated TCRs and HLA-C alleles showing the fewest. In a later analysis, most CMV-associated TCR beta chains were found to appear HLA-restricted, with HLA associations seemingly driven largely by CMV exposure. A later analysis found that HLA-associated TCR beta chains were more clonally expanded and had lower generation probabilities than equally common non-associated chains. Most TCR sequences were seen in very few donors, while some public TCRs were found in many individuals. A later genetic analysis reported fewer N-insertions in productive TCRs among donors in an Asian-associated ancestry cluster than the roughly 700-donor mean. This cohort had only TCR beta chains sequenced, and the lack of alpha or paired-chain data limited which features could be detected. Because HLA typing was unavailable for some donors at each locus, only the typed subset was used in association tests. A later genetic analysis associated a missense DCLRE1C variant with V-gene and J-gene trimming of TCR beta chains, and an independent cohort replicated the association. A cluster of highly shared sequence variants was judged likely to represent a technical artifact of the sequencing pipeline. The classifier was reported to diagnose cytomegalovirus status with high specificity and sensitivity in both the original and validation cohorts. Some IMGT-functional V segments, including TRBV6-2 and TRBV6-3, could not be told apart with the 87-base-pair reads, so those segments were excluded. According to the authors, the approach could potentially be generalized to other disease states and immunological phenotypes. A further reported finding was that TCR beta sequences accurately predicted the HLA-A and HLA-B alleles for most subjects in the first cohort. Specific HLA alleles were associated with more than 15,000 TCR beta sequences at a false discovery rate of 0.05 in a later analysis. Correlated functional status among segregating V segments might be attributable to linkage disequilibrium, but an unknown experimental factor could not be ruled out. The study listed 164 TCR beta chains as associated with cytomegalovirus. Because counts were too low, under 20 rarely observed V segments, including chromosome 9 orphons, were left out of the earlier analysis of several hundred of the donors. A few of the identified cytomegalovirus-associated TCR beta chains were confirmed in vitro to be specific for cytomegalovirus antigens.

Reading from cysteine to phenylalanine, the CDR3 counts 17 amino acids. Solely the CDR3 DNA is kept, with 51 bases framed from the first base. The germline V gene (reference sequence) gives CDR1 as LNHNV and CDR2 as YYDKDF. Here V drops 0 bases and J drops 4 bases, and the junction holds 5 bases not matched to any gene. Receptors were amplified or captured by the immunoSEQ multiplex PCR assay. For the multiplex PCR, a mixture combining 60 forward primers for TCR Vbeta segments and 13 reverse primers for TCR Jbeta segments was used. A multiplex PCR assay on genomic DNA amplified the CDR3 region of rearranged TCR beta genes. On the Illumina HiSeq System, the amplified TCR beta libraries were sequenced as 87-base-pair reads. On the study's bioinformatics: A later analysis counted approximately 76 million unique TCR beta chains across the 690 or so repertoires, and some 12 million of these chains were shared by at least two donors. Raw reads were error-corrected and collapsed into unique sequences with a nearest-neighbor algorithm that merged closely related sequences to remove PCR and sequencing errors. V, D and J gene segments were assigned by aligning CDR3 sequences to IMGT reference sequences. For a sequence to be retained, a match of at least six nucleotides was required to both a V gene segment and a J gene segment. Rearrangements were called productive when the CDR3 lacked stop codons and stayed in frame with V and J; all others were non-productive. CDR3 was defined by IMGT convention, running from the second conserved V-encoded cysteine to the conserved J-encoded phenylalanine. Sequences without an unambiguous match to a single V gene segment were excluded from the earlier analysis of about 630 of the donors. In an earlier analysis of 587 of the donors, a V segment was called functional when productive rearrangements were above 56.7%, and segregating when the standard deviation between donors exceeded 5%. To diagnose cytomegalovirus status from the catalog of TCR beta chain sequences, a statistical classification framework was built. V and J gene assignment, in a later analysis, came from comparing TCR nucleotide sequences with IMGT/GENE-DB human TR gene sequences. Using the TCRdist pipeline, a later analysis assigned CDR3 sequences along with most-parsimonious VDJ recombination scenarios. In a later analysis, each TCR beta chain was defined by its CDR3 amino acid sequence together with its V-gene family, and reads without a unique V-gene family were excluded. To address suspected cross-contamination and a sequencing artifact, a later analysis removed several hundred highly shared, low-generation-probability nucleotide sequences. A later analysis calculated a clonal expansion index for each public chain from normalized within-repertoire ranks of inferred template counts. A later analysis computed generation probabilities with a VDJ recombination model fitted to out-of-frame rearrangements, and checked the results against IGoR. A later analysis scored TCR-TCR, TCR-HLA and TCR-CMV co-occurrence with hypergeometric tests, applying a repertoire-size bias correction to TCR pairs. In a later analysis, false discovery rates were estimated by permuting HLA or CMV assignments 20 times. In a later analysis, co-occurring TCRs were grouped using DBSCAN, and TCRdist sequence similarity was added for clustering within HLA-allele-positive subsets. Co-occurrence clustering excluded repertoires with fewer than 30,000 or more than 120,000 public chains, plus five with anomalous nucleotide sharing. The source is immuneACCESS, and TCRdb retained only in-frame sequences with V and J called. Part of the clones is not carried over; for the studies checked, unresolved V genes explain less than half of this, and the remainder is unexplained. That table furnishes V, J and clone size, whereas the DNA furnished D and trimming. Here the sample has tens of thousands of clones; 65% to 85% occur a single time. The ten largest clonotypes hold approximately 2.6% of the sample.

The cohort comprised more than 550 healthy bone marrow donors. At the time of sampling, every cohort member was nominally healthy, though immune exposures that went unrecorded were likely present. The donor was CMV seronegative and was included in the group of around 320 seronegative cohort members. Every donor gave a peripheral blood sample, and the peripheral blood mononuclear cells from that sample were used for TCR beta sequencing. The Qiagen DNeasy Blood Extraction Kit was used to extract genomic DNA from the blood cell samples. Details on this clone: Its antigen remains undetermined. No much larger clonotype is one base removed from it; base qualities were not supplied.

The TCR sequence derives from a man younger than 45 in good health and CMV-seronegative. What was sequenced was PBMCs. The receptor chain draws on TRBV15 and TRBJ2-6; 8 central bases correspond to TRBD1. The bases are TGTGCCACCAGCAGAGACAGGGGGCCTTCGGGGGCCAACGTCCTGACTTTC. This translates into CATSRDRGPSGANVLTF.